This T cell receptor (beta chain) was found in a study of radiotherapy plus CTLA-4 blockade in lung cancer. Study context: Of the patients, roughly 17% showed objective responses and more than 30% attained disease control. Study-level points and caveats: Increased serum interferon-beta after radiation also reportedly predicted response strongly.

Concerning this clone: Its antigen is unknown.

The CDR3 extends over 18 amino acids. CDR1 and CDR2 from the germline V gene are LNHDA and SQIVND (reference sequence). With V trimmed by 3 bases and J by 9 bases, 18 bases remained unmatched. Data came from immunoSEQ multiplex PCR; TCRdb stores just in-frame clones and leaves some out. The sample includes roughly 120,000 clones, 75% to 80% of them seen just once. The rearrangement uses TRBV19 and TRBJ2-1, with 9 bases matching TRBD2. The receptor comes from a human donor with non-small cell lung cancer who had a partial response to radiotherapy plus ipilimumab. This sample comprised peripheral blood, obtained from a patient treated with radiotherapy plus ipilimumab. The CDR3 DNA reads TGTGCCAGTAGTATGGACTCGGTAGCGGGAGTGAAACGACGTGAGCAGTTCTTC. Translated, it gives CASSMDSVAGVKRREQFF.